Listed here are 7 T cell receptor beta chains from one sample, sequenced in a study of blood T cell repertoires in COVID-19. Here immunoSEQ multiplex PCR was the method, and the copy in TCRdb shows in-frame clones only, minus some. This sample has approximately 200,000 clones, with approximately 78% found just once. Sequencing was done on a sample of peripheral blood. These receptors were obtained from a woman aged 80 or over with COVID-19, enrolled during active disease.

The rearrangement joins TRBV18 to TRBJ1-2, with no clear D. V shed 2 bases and J shed 4 bases, with 20 bases lying between them. The germline V gene encodes CDR1 KGHSH and CDR2 LQKENI. The CDR3 loop spans 17 amino acids. The CDR3 region has the DNA TGTGCCAGCTCACCAAACCGACACAGTTCTTTTTTCTATGGCTACACCTTC. Its protein product is CASSPNRHSSFFYGYTF. The full variable domain, completed using reference TRBV18 and TRBJ1-2, is NAGVMQNPRHLVRRRGQEARLRCSPMKGHSHVYWYRQLPEEGLKFMVYLQKENIIDESGMPKERFSAEFPKEGPSILRIQQVVRGDSAAYFCASSPNRHSSFFYGYTFGSGTRLTVV.

The V call is TRBV5-6, the J call TRBJ1-2; 9 bases are a match to TRBD1. The CDR3 consists of 14 residues. CDR1 is SGHDT, CDR2 YYEEEE, per germline. V trimming: 3 bases; J trimming: 0 bases; junction bases outside the gene matches: 0. The CDR3 is CASSWDRANYGYTF. CDR3 nucleotides: TGTGCCAGCAGCTGGGACAGGGCTAACTATGGCTACACCTTC. The full variable domain, its missing parts supplied by reference TRBV5-6 and TRBJ1-2, is DAGVTQSPTHLIKTRGQQVTLRCSPKSGHDTVSWYQQALGQGPQFIFQYYEEEERQRGNFPDRFSGHQFPNYSSELNVNALLLGDSALYLCASSWDRANYGYTFGSGTRLTVV.

The chain's CDR3 is CASSSLAGAGETQYF. The CDR3, as DNA: TGTGCCAGCAGCTCCCTAGCGGGGGCGGGGGAGACCCAGTACTTC. This rearrangement joins TRBV5-4 to TRBJ2-5; 10 bases are a match to TRBD2. Germline trimming cut 3 bases from V and 5 bases from J; bases unmatched to any gene: 7. The germline gives CDR1 SGHNT, CDR2 YYREEE (reference sequence). The CDR3 spans 15 residues.

The V call is TRBV7-9, the J call TRBJ2-1; 7 nucleotides line up with TRBD2. This CDR3 has 14 amino acids. The V gene end was trimmed by 1 base and the J gene end by 10 bases; junction bases not matched to a gene: 7. Germline lookup yields CDR1 SEHNR and CDR2 FQNEAQ (reference sequence). CDR3 in DNA: TGTGCCAGCAGCTTAGGCGGGACTAACTGGGAGCAGTTCTTC. Amino acid sequence: CASSLGGTNWEQFF.

This clone was detected only a few times. V and J are TRBV19 and TRBJ1-2, with 8 bases matching TRBD1. Germline CDR1 is LNHDA and CDR2 is SQIVND (reference sequence). The CDR3 is 15 amino acids. The ends lost 6 bases at V and 4 bases at J; junction bases unmatched: 10. CDR3 residues: CASRGHLGQGYGYTF. The CDR3 nucleotides read TGTGCCAGTAGGGGACACCTAGGACAGGGCTATGGCTACACCTTC.

This chain links TRBV19 with TRBJ2-1; 8 nucleotides agree with TRBD2. The CDR3 spans 15 residues. The ends lost 3 bases at V and 5 bases at J; junction bases unmatched: 6. Looked up from germline, CDR1 is LNHDA and CDR2 is SQIVND (reference sequence). CDR3 region: CASSILGGANNEQFF. The CDR3 DNA reads TGTGCCAGTAGTATCCTCGGGGGGGCCAACAATGAGCAGTTCTTC.

The chain couples TRBV13 to TRBJ1-1, with a weak D call TRBD1 (6 bases). V was cut by 5 bases and J by 1 base, with 11 bases left in between. Germline V gene data show CDR1 as PRHDT and CDR2 as FYEKMQ (reference sequence). CDR3 length equals 14 residues. The CDR3 loop reads CASSQDSPNTEAFF. As DNA, the CDR3 is TGTGCCAGCAGCCAGGACAGCCCGAACACTGAAGCTTTCTTT.